This T cell receptor (beta chain) was retrieved from a study of T cell responses to AZD1222 COVID-19 vaccine (dated by TCRdb to about 2021). About the study as a whole: A total of 230 to 250 trial participants underwent TCR sequencing, of whom approximately 200 had received two doses of AZD1222 and around 25 had received two doses of the MenACWY control vaccine. Trial participants were enrolled into age subgroups of 18-55, 56-69 and 70-plus years, which contained roughly 150, 30 and 60 TCR-sequenced participants, respectively.

As for this clone: Its antigen is not yet known. No much larger clone exists at a distance of one base, and base qualities are not known.

The CDR3 regions of human TCRbeta chains were analyzed by immunosequencing. On the study's bioinformatics: Repertoire TCRs were matched against a reference library of SARS-CoV-2-specific TCRs generated with the MIRA antigen-specificity platform. Breadth was defined as the fraction of unique TCRs that were SARS-CoV-2-associated. Depth was defined as the fraction of total T cells that were SARS-CoV-2-associated. Using the MIRA data, each spike-specific TCR was assigned both to the spike region to which the TCR was reactive and to a CD4 or CD8 class. Log10-transformed breadth and depth values were compared by one-way ANOVA with Sidak's multiple comparisons tests. TCRdb's version of the immuneACCESS table is confined to in-frame rearrangements and falls short of the full clone set. An unresolved V gene accounts for under half of the shortfall where checked; the remainder is of unknown origin. That table gives V, J and clone size, and the DNA gave D and trimming. Here the sample has about 64,000 clones; 75% to 90% occur a single time. The top ten clonotypes cover roughly 13% of the sample.

Trimming takes 1 base from V and 4 bases from J, and the germline ends sit 10 bases apart. The CDR3 contains 15 residues, cysteine and phenylalanine counted. Just the 45-base CDR3 DNA is kept, in frame starting at base 1. For CDR1 and CDR2, the germline V gene lists MNHNS and SASEGT. The paper's findings and limits, for the study overall: In the small 56-69-year group, the increase in depth fell short of significance, most likely because of low power. CD4 TCRs associated with the vaccine covered the entire spike protein, and the dominant responses were in regions 160-218 and 743-854. A significant rise in spike-specific TCR breadth and depth was observed after two AZD1222 doses relative to day 0 and relative to MenACWY recipients. Because no day 14 peak-response samples were available, repertoires were characterized only after the peak T cell response. Most participants were white British and females outnumbered males, and the authors suggested that clonal diversity may have been underestimated. Conclusions about previously exposed vaccinees are limited because only 5 or 6 AZD1222 recipients were SARS-CoV-2 seropositive at baseline. Nearly half of unique spike-specific TCRs reportedly recognized epitopes outside regions mutated in the B.1.351 and B.1.1.7 variants.

What the time point label conveys for this sample: about 28 days (+/-7) after the second vaccine dose. AZD1222 recipients given second doses at about 4 weeks or at about 12 weeks were pooled, since spike-specific TCR depth and breadth were not found to differ between the two schedules. Vaccinee samples came from UK trials COV001 and COV002, including a single-blind randomized controlled phase 2/3 trial of AZD1222 (ChAdOx1 nCoV-19) in healthy adults. Trial participant PBMC samples were collected at day 0 and day 28 after the second dose for TCRbeta chain sequencing. Recombination linked TRBV6-1 to TRBJ1-4; the D gene remains uncertain. The source was peripheral blood, collected 28 days after the second AZD1222 dose. The receptor was derived from an adult who received the AZD1222 COVID-19 vaccine. The CDR3 has the sequence CASSEGGSYNEKLFF. The sequenced DNA is TGTGCCAGCAGTGAAGGCGGCAGTTATAATGAAAAACTGTTTTTT.